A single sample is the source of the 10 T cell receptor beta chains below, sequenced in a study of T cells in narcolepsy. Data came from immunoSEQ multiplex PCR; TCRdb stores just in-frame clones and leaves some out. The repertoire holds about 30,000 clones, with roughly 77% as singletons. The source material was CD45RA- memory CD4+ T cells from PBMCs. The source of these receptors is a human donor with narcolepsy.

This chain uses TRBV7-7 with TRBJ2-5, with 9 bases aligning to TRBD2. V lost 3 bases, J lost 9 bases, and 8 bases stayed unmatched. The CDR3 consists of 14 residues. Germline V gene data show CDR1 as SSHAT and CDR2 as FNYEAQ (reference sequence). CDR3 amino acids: CASSLGLAVWPQYF. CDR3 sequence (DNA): TGTGCCAGCAGCTTGGGACTAGCCGTATGGCCCCAGTACTTC.

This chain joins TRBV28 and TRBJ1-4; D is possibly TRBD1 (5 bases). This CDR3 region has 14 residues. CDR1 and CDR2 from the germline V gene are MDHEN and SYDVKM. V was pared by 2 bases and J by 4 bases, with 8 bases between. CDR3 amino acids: CASSLAGLNEKLFF. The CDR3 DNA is TGTGCCAGCAGTTTAGCGGGGCTTAATGAAAAACTGTTTTTT.

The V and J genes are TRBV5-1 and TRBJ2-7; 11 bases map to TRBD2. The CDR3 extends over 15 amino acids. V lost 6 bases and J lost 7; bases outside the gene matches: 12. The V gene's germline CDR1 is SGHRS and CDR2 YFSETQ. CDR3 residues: CASTDIAGGPGEQYF. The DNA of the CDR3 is TGCGCCAGCACCGACATAGCGGGAGGGCCGGGAGAGCAGTACTTC.

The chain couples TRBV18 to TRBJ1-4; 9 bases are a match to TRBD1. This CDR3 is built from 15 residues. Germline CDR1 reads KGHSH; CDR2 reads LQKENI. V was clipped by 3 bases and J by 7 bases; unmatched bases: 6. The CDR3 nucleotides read TGTGCCAGCTCACCTTTCCGGGACAGGGTTGAAAAACTGTTTTTT. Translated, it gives CASSPFRDRVEKLFF.

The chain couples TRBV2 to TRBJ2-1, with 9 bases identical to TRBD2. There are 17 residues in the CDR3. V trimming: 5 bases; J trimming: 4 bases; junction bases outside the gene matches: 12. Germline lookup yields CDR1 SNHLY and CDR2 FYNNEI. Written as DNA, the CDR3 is TGTGCCAGCAGTCCTTTAGCGGGACTAGCCCTATACAATGAGCAGTTCTTC. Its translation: CASSPLAGLALYNEQFF.

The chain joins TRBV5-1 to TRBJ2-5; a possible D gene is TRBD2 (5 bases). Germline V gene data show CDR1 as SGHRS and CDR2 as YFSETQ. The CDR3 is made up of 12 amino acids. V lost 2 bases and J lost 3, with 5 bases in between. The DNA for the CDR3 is TGCGCCAGCAGCTTCGGGGAAGAGACCCAGTACTTC. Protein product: CASSFGEETQYF.

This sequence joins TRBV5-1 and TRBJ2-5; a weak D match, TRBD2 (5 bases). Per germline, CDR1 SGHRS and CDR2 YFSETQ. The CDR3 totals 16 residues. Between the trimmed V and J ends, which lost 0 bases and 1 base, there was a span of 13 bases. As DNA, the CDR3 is TGCGCCAGCAGCTTGGGCGTTGTGGCGGGCCAAGAGACCCAGTACTTC. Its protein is CASSLGVVAGQETQYF. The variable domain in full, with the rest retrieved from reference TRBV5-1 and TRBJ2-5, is KAGVTQTPRYLIKTRGQQVTLSCSPISGHRSVSWYQQTPGQGLQFLFEYFSETQRNKGNFPGRFSGRQFSNSRSEMNVSTLELGDSALYLCASSLGVVAGQETQYFGPGTRLLVL.

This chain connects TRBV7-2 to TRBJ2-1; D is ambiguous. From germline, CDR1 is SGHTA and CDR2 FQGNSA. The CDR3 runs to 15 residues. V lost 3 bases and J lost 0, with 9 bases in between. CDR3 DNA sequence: TGTGCCAGCAGCTTCAGCTCTAGCTCCTACAATGAGCAGTTCTTC. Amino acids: CASSFSSSSYNEQFF.

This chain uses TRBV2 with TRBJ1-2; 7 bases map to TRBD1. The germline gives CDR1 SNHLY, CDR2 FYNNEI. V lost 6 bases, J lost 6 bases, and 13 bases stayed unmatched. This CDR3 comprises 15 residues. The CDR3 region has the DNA TGTGCCAGCAGCGCTGACAGGGACATCGATAATGGCTACACCTTC. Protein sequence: CASSADRDIDNGYTF.

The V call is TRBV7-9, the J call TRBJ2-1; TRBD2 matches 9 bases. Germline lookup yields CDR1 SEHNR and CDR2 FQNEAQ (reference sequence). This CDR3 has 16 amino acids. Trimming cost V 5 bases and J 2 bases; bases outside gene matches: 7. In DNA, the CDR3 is TGTGCCAGCAGCCCGCGACTAGCGGAAACCTACAATGAGCAGTTCTTC. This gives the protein CASSPRLAETYNEQFF.